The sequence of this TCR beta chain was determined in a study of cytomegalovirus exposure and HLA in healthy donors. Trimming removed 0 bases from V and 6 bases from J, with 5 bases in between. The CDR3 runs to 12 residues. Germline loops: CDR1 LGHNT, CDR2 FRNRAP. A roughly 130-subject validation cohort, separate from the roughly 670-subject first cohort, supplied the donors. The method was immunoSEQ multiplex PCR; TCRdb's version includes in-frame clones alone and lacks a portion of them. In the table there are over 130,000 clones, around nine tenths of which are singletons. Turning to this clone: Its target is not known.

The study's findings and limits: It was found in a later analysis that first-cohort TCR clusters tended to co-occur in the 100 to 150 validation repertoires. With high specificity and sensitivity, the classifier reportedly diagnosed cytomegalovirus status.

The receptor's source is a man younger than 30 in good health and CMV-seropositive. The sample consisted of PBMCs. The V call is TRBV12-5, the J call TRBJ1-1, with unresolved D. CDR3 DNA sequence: TGTGCTAGTGGTTTGGTTCTTTCTGAAGCTTTCTTT. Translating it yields CASGLVLSEAFF.